Listed here is a single TCR beta chain. The antigen remains unidentified. In germline, CDR1 is MDHEN, CDR2 SYDVKM. CDR3 length: 14 residues. The V gene lost 6 bases and the J gene lost 7 bases, with 18 bases spanning the gap. This sample was included in a study of T cell responses to AZD1222 COVID-19 vaccine. The repertoire was sequenced with immunoSEQ multiplex PCR; TCRdb's copy has only in-frame clones and lacks some. This sample has roughly 150,000 clones, with roughly 90% found just once. Study findings and constraints: Two AZD1222 administrations were followed by greater Spike-specific TCR breadth and depth. Donor demographics were predominantly white British with a female majority; clonal diversity may be underestimated. Researchers took repertoire samples only after the peak T cell response had come.

The specimen comprised peripheral blood, sampled 28 days after the second AZD1222 dose. V and J are TRBV28 and TRBJ1-2; a weak D match, TRBD1 (5 bases). This receptor was taken from an adult who received the AZD1222 COVID-19 vaccine. The DNA for the CDR3 is TGTGCCAGCAGCACGGGAGGCGGGGGGACTGGCTACACCTTC. It specifies CASSTGGGGTGYTF.